This TCR beta chain derives from a study of T cells in women clearing cervical HPV infection. Looking at the study overall: Women with histologically confirmed HPV16-related CIN3 or worse, 2 with invasive cancer, served as cases. Study-wide results and limits: Richness plus V gene abundances separated cases from controls with AUC 0.65 to 0.85. Each sample's T-cell count was unknown, possibly confounding richness.

Germline V gives CDR1 SGHTA, CDR2 FQGNSA. CDR3 size: 13 residues. V lost 7 bases and J lost 7; bases outside the gene matches: 8. A note on this clone: As yet, its antigen is unknown. The read ends 3 residues before the CDR3 terminus; that terminus is restored from the germline J gene.

Average input was approximately 1,200 ng genomic DNA for immunoSEQ TCR beta CDR3 amplification. Assay used: immunoSEQ multiplex PCR; TCRdb lists only in-frame clones, some missing. Its table lists about 28,000 clones. The sample comprised blood buffy coat. The chain joins TRBV7-2 to TRBJ1-2; 8 positions agree with TRBD1. This sequence originates from a woman aged 18 to 69 with a cervical HPV16 infection that either progressed to CIN3+ or cleared (not recorded which). Here the CDR3 reads CASIGQGPSGYTF. The sequenced part of the CDR3 DNA is TGTGCCAGCATCGGACAGGGCCCTTCTGGC. The full variable domain, in which reference TRBV7-2 and TRBJ1-2 provide the parts outside the CDR3, is GAGVSQSPSNKVTEKGKDVELRCDPISGHTALYWYRQSLGQGLEFLIYFQGNSAPDKSGLPSDRFSAERTGGSVSTLTIQRTQQEDSAVYLCASIGQGPSGYTFGSGTRLTVV.